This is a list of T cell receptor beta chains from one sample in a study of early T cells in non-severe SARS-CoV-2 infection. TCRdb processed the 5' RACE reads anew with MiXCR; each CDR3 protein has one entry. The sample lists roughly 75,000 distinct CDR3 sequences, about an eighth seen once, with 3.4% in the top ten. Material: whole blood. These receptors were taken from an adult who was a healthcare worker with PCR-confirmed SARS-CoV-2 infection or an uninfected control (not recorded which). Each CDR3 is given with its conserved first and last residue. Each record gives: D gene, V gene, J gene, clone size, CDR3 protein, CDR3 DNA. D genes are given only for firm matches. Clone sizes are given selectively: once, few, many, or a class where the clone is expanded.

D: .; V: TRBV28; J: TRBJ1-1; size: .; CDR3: CASSLVAGNLGAFF; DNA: TGTGCCAGCAGTTTAGTGGCGGGGAACCTGGGGGCTTTCTTT
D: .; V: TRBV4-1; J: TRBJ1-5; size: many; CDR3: CASSQDWSRGANQPQHF; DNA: TGCGCCAGCAGCCAAGATTGGTCCAGGGGTGCCAATCAGCCCCAGCATTTT
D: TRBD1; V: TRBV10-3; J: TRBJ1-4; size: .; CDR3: CAISSRGRDEKLFF; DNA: TGTGCCATCAGTTCTAGGGGGCGCGATGAAAAACTGTTTTTT
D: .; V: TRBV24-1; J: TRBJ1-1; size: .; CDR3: CATSDSGREAEAFF; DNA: TGTGCCACCAGTGATTCGGGACGGGAAGCTGAAGCTTTCTTT
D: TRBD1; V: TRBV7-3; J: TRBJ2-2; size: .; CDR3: CASARGQGTGELFF; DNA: TGTGCCAGCGCCCGGGGACAGGGGACCGGGGAGCTGTTTTTT
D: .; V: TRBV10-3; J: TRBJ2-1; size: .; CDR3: CAISDAFNEQFF; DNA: TGTGCCATCAGTGACGCATTCAATGAGCAGTTCTTC
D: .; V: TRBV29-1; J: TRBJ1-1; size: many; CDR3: CSVLGGGTEAFF; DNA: TGCAGCGTTTTAGGGGGTGGGACTGAAGCTTTCTTT
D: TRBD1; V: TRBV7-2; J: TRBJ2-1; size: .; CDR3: CASSFNRGNEQFF; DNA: TGTGCCAGCAGCTTCAACAGGGGCAATGAGCAGTTCTTC
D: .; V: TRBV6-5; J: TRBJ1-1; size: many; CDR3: CASSQQENTEAFF; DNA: TGTGCCAGCAGTCAACAGGAGAACACTGAAGCTTTCTTT
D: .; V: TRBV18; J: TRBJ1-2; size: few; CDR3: CASSSQDGYTF; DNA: TGTGCCAGCTCTTCACAGGATGGCTACACCTTC
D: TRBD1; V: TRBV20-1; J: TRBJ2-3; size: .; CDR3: CSATGQGNVPDTQYF; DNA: TGCAGTGCGACGGGACAGGGGAATGTTCCAGATACGCAGTATTTT
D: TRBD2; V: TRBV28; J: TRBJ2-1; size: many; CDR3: CASSLSGLAGKGDEQFF; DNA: TGTGCCAGCAGTTTATCGGGACTAGCGGGAAAAGGAGATGAGCAGTTCTTC
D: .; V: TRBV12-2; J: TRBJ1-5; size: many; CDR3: CASRRGRQGPHQPQHF; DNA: TGTGCAAGTCGCCGAGGAAGACAGGGTCCCCATCAGCCCCAGCATTTT
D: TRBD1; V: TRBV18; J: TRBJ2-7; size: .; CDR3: CASSSTGQGYEQYF; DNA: TGTGCCAGCTCAAGTACGGGACAGGGGTATGAGCAGTACTTC
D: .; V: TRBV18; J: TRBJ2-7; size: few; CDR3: CASSPREVHEQYF; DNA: TGTGCCAGCTCACCACGTGAAGTGCACGAGCAGTACTTC
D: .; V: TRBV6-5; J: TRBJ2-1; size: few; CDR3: CASRTRADNNEQFF; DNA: TGTGCCAGCAGGACTAGGGCCGATAACAATGAGCAGTTCTTC
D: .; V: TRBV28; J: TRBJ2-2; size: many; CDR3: CASSQQGPNTGELFF; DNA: TGTGCCAGCAGTCAACAGGGCCCGAACACCGGGGAGCTGTTTTTT
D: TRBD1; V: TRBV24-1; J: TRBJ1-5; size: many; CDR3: CATSDHRGNPLNQPQHF; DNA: TGTGCCACCAGTGATCACAGGGGGAACCCGCTCAATCAGCCCCAGCATTTT
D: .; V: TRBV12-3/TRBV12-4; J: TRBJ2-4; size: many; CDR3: CASSLGSGPKNIQYF; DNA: TGTGCCAGCAGTTTGGGTTCAGGTCCCAAAAACATTCAGTACTTC
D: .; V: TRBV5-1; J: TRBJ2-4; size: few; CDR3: CASSSGQRVDIQYF; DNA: TGCGCCAGCAGCTCGGGTCAAAGGGTAGACATTCAGTACTTC
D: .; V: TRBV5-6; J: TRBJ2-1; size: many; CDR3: CASSLSGREFF; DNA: TGTGCCAGCAGCTTGAGCGGCCGGGAGTTCTTC
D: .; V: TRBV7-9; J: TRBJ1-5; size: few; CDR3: CASSLGVSGNQPQHF; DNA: TGTGCCAGCAGCTTAGGGGTATCCGGCAATCAGCCCCAGCATTTT
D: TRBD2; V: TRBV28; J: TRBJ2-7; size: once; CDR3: CASTTLAGGYEQYF; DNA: TGTGCCAGCACAACACTAGCGGGAGGTTACGAGCAGTACTTC
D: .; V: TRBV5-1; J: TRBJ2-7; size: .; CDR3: CASSVDGSAYEQYF; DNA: TGCGCCAGCAGCGTGGACGGTTCCGCCTACGAGCAGTACTTC
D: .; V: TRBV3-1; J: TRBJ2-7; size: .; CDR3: CASSPGGTLTYEQYF; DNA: TGTGCCAGCAGCCCCGGTGGAACCTTGACCTACGAGCAGTACTTC
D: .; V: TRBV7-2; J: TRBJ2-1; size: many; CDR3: CASSLEIARGGEQFF; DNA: TGTGCCAGCAGCTTAGAGATAGCCAGGGGGGGTGAGCAGTTCTTC
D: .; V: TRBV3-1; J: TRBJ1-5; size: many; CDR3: CASSQDRENQPQHF; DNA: TGTGCCAGCAGCCAAGATCGAGAGAATCAGCCCCAGCATTTT
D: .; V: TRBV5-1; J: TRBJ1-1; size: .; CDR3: CASSLAEGDPEAFF; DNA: TGCGCCAGCAGCTTGGCCGAAGGGGACCCTGAAGCTTTCTTT
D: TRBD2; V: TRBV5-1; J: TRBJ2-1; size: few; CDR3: CASSPGGEAYNEQFF; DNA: TGCGCCAGCAGCCCGGGGGGAGAGGCCTACAATGAGCAGTTCTTC
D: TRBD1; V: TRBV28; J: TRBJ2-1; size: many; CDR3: CASRLQGYRHEQFF; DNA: TGTGCCAGCAGGCTACAGGGGTATCGTCATGAGCAGTTCTTC
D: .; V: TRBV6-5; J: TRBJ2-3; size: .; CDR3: CASSLFSTDTQYF; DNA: TGTGCCAGCAGTCTGTTTAGCACAGATACGCAGTATTTT
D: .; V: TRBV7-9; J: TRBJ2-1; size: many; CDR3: CASRGVVNEQFF; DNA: TGTGCCAGCAGGGGGGTAGTAAATGAGCAGTTCTTC
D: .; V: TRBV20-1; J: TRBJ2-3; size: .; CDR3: CSALATGRKSGGGRWTQYF; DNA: TGCAGTGCCCTTGCGACAGGGCGGAAAAGCGGGGGCGGGAGGTGGACGCAGTATTTT
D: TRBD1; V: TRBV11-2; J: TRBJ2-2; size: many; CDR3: CASSSYGTGENTGELFF; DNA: TGTGCCAGCAGCTCATACGGGACAGGGGAAAACACCGGGGAGCTGTTTTTT
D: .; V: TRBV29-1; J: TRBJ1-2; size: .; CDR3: CSVEVPIKANYGYTF; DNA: TGCAGCGTTGAGGTCCCAATAAAAGCTAACTATGGCTACACCTTC
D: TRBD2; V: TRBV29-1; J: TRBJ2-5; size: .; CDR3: CSPPALAGTVRETQYF; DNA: TGCAGCCCCCCGGCACTAGCGGGAACTGTGAGAGAGACCCAGTACTTC
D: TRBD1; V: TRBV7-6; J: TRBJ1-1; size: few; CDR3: CASSSRQGAKDEAFF; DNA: TGTGCCAGCAGCTCCAGACAGGGGGCAAAGGATGAAGCTTTCTTT
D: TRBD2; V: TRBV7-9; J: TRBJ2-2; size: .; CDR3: CASSLLTSGEATGELFF; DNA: TGTGCCAGCAGCTTATTGACTAGCGGAGAGGCAACCGGGGAGCTGTTTTTT
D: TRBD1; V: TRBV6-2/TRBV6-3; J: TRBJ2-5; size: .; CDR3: CASSYAVGQQETQYF; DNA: TGTGCCAGCAGTTACGCGGTGGGACAGCAAGAGACCCAGTACTTC
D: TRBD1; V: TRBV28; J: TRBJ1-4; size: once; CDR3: CASRPGQGRGLFF; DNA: TGTGCCAGCAGGCCCGGACAGGGGAGAGGACTGTTTTTT
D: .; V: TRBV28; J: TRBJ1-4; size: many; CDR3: CASSFEARAYWF; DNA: TGTGCCAGCAGTTTCGAGGCCAGGGCCTACTGGTTT
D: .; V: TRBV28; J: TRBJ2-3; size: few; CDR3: CASSPSGASANSDTQYF; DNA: TGTGCCAGCTCCCCTTCAGGGGCTAGCGCAAACTCAGATACGCAGTATTTT
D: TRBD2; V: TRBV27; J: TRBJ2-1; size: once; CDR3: CASSPDSGRTFF; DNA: TGTGCCAGCAGTCCAGATAGCGGGAGAACGTTCTTC
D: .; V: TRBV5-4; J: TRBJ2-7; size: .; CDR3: CASSSPPMPRNEQYF; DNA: TGTGCCAGCAGCTCACCCCCTATGCCCAGGAACGAGCAGTACTTC
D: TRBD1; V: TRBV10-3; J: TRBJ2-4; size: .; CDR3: CAIAWDSKNIQYF; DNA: TGTGCCATCGCGTGGGACAGCAAAAACATTCAGTACTTC
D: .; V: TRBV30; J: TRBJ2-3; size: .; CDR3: CAWNSRPKQRDTQYF; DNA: TGTGCCTGGAATTCTAGACCCAAACAAAGAGATACGCAGTATTTT
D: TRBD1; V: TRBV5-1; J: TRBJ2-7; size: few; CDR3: CASSLTPGQGEEQYF; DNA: TGCGCCAGCAGCTTGACCCCGGGACAGGGTGAAGAGCAGTACTTC
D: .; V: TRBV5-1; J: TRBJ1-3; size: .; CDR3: CASSLAAVNSENTIYF; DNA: TGCGCCAGCAGCTTGGCGGCAGTCAACTCTGAAAACACCATATATTTT
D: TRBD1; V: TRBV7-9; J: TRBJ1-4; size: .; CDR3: CASSPWDRQNEKLFF; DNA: TGTGCCAGCAGCCCCTGGGACAGGCAGAATGAAAAACTGTTTTTT
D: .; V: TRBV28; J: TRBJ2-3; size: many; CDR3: CASSLRFGGPSTDTQYF; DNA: TGTGCCAGCAGTTTAAGATTTGGGGGACCAAGCACAGATACGCAGTATTTT
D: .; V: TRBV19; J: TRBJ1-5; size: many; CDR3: CASSMEGYSNQPQHF; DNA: TGTGCCAGTAGTATGGAAGGGTATAGCAATCAGCCCCAGCATTTT
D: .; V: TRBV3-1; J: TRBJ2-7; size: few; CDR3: CASSPTGGREQYF; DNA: TGTGCCAGCAGCCCCACCGGAGGGCGCGAGCAGTACTTC
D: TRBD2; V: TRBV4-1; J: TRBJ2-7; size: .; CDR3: CASSVRWTSGYEQYF; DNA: TGCGCCAGCAGCGTAAGGTGGACTAGCGGTTACGAGCAGTACTTC
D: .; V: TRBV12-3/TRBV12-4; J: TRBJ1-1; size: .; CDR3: CASSRKGTEAFF; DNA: TGTGCCAGCAGCCGGAAAGGAACTGAAGCTTTCTTT
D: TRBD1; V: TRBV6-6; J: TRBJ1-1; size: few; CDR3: CASSYSMTGSTEAFF; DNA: TGTGCCAGCAGTTACTCGATGACAGGGAGTACTGAAGCTTTCTTT
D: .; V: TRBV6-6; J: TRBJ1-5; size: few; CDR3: CASSYGQKNTYNSNQPQHF; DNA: TGTGCCAGCAGTTACGGACAGAAGAATACATATAATAGCAATCAGCCCCAGCATTTT
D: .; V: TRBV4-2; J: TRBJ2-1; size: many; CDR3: CASSQDLDRCVF; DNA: TGTGCCAGCAGCCAAGATTTGGACCGGTGCGTCTTC
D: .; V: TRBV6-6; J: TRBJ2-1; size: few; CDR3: CASGGWVNEQFF; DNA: TGTGCCAGCGGGGGGTGGGTGAATGAGCAGTTCTTC
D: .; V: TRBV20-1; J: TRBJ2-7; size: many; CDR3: CSATTHLYYEQYF; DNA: TGCAGTGCTACTACCCACCTATACTACGAGCAGTACTTC